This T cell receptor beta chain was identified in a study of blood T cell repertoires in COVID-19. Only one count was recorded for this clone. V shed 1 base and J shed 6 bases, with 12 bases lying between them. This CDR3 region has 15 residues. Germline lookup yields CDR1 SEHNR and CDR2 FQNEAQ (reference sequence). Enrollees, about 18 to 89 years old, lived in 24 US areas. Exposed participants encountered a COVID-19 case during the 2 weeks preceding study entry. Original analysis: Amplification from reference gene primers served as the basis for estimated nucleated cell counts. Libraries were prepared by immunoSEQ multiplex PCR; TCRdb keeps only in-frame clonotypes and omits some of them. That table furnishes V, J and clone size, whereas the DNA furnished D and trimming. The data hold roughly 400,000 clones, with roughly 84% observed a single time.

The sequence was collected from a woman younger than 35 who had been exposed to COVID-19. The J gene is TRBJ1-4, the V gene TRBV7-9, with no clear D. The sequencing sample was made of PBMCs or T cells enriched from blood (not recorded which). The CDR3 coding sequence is TGTGCCAGCAGCTTAGGGGCAGTGTATTATGAAAAACTGTTTTTT. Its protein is CASSLGAVYYEKLFF.